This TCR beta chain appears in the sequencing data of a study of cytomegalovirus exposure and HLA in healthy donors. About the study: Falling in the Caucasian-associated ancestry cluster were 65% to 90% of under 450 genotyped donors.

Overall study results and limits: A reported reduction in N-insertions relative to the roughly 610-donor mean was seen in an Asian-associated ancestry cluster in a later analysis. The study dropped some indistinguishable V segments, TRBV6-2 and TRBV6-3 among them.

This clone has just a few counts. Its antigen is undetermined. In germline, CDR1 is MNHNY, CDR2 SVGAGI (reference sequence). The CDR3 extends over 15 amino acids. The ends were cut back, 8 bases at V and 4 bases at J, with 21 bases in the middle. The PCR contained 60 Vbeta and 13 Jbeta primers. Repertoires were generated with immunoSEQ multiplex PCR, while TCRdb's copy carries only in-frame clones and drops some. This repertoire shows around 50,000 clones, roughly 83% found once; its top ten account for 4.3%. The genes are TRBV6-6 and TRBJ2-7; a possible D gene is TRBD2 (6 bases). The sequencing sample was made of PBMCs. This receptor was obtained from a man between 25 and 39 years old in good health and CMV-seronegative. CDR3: CASAQGTGVLYEQYF. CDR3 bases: TGTGCCAGCGCCCAAGGGACTGGAGTTTTATACGAGCAGTACTTC.